This is a list of T cell receptor beta chains from one sample in a study of glioma-infiltrating T cells. Each CDR3 protein gets one entry after TCRdb re-called the multiplex PCR reads with MiXCR. The sample lists about 210,000 distinct CDR3 sequences, approximately 30% occurring once. Sequencing was done on a sample of glioma tissue, nonneoplastic brain tissue, or PBMCs (not recorded which). Receptor source: a human donor with low-grade glioma or glioblastoma, undergoing nonglioma brain surgery, or in good health (not recorded which). Each CDR3 is given with its conserved first and last residue. The D gene is left open where the match is weak. Clone size is given for some rows only: seen once, a few or many times, or a class if the clone is expanded.

v_call	d_call	j_call	clone_size	cdr3_aa	cdr3_nt
TRBV20-1	.	TRBJ2-3	.	CSASSGMEVGTQYF	TGCAGTGCTAGTTCGGGAATGGAAGTGGGTACGCAGTATTTT
TRBV20-1	.	TRBJ2-7	few	CSARNIVYSGYYEQYF	TGCAGTGCTAGAAATATAGTTTACTCTGGCTACTACGAGCAGTACTTC
TRBV7-2	TRBD2	TRBJ2-1	.	CASGTQAGVSYNEQFF	TGTGCCAGCGGCACCCAAGCGGGAGTCTCCTACAATGAGCAGTTCTTC
TRBV27	TRBD2	TRBJ2-7	.	CASSLGVLAGVGEQYF	TGTGCCAGCAGTTTAGGCGTCCTAGCGGGAGTTGGTGAGCAGTACTTC
TRBV4-1	TRBD1	TRBJ2-7	many	CASSQVRGQGIYEQYF	TGCGCCAGCAGCCAAGTTCGGGGACAGGGGATCTACGAGCAGTACTTC
TRBV4-2	TRBD1	TRBJ2-2	many	CASTPRDRGDTGELFF	TGTGCCAGCACGCCCCGGGACAGGGGGGACACCGGGGAGCTGTTTTTT
TRBV28	.	TRBJ2-7	many	CAIEGDSYEQYF	TGTGCCATCGAGGGGGACTCCTACGAGCAGTACTTC
TRBV25-1	TRBD2	TRBJ2-3	many	CASNLLAGGDTQYF	TGTGCCAGCAATCTACTAGCGGGAGGAGATACGCAGTATTTT
TRBV7-2	.	TRBJ2-1	.	CASSLGGTSYNEQFF	TGTGCCAGCAGCTTAGGAGGAACCTCCTACAATGAGCAGTTCTTC
TRBV27	.	TRBJ2-7	many	CASSLSQGLGEQYF	TGTGCCAGCAGTTTGAGTCAGGGCTTAGGGGAGCAGTACTTC
TRBV3-1	.	TRBJ2-7	many	CASSQTVYSYEQYF	TGTGCCAGCAGCCAGACAGTCTACTCCTACGAGCAGTACTTC
TRBV20-1	.	TRBJ1-5	many	CSARALGGVGQPQHF	TGCAGTGCTAGAGCTTTAGGGGGGGTAGGTCAGCCCCAGCATTTT
TRBV6-2/TRBV6-3	TRBD1	TRBJ2-3	many	CASSSGQGGSSTQYF	TGTGCCAGCAGTTCCGGACAGGGGGGGTCATCTACGCAGTATTTT
TRBV2	.	TRBJ2-7	few	CASRQAYEQYF	TGTGCCAGCCGACAGGCCTACGAGCAGTACTTC
TRBV6-5	TRBD1	TRBJ1-1	.	CASSYGTGGYEAFF	TGTGCCAGCAGTTACGGGACAGGGGGGTATGAAGCTTTCTTT
TRBV4-3	.	TRBJ2-3	many	CASSRGQSTDTQYF	TGCGCCAGCAGCCGGGGCCAGAGCACAGATACGCAGTATTTT